The clone carrying this T cell receptor beta chain was observed once. The antigen is not known. These data are taken from a study of cytomegalovirus exposure and HLA in healthy donors. The method was immunoSEQ multiplex PCR; TCRdb's version includes in-frame clones alone and lacks a portion of them. The repertoire consists of just under 65,000 clones, with 95% occurring once and the leading ten covering about 6.4%. While the first cohort had around 700 subjects, the donors belonged to the separate validation cohort of fewer than 150 subjects. Study conclusions and caveats: A few CMV-associated chains proved CMV antigen-specific in vitro. Using the classifier, cytomegalovirus status was reportedly diagnosed with high specificity and sensitivity. More than 150 TCR beta chains were listed as cytomegalovirus-associated.

The germline V gene encodes CDR1 MDHEN and CDR2 SYDVKM. V shed 3 bases and J shed 1 base, with 9 bases lying between them. The length of the CDR3 is 14 residues. The V gene is TRBV28, the J gene TRBJ2-5, with D perhaps TRBD1 (5 bases). The receptor's source is a woman aged 18-29 years in good health and CMV-seropositive. Sequencing was carried out using PBMCs. CDR3 sequence reads: CASSLWGTQETQYF. CDR3 nucleotides: TGTGCCAGCAGTTTGTGGGGCACCCAAGAGACCCAGTACTTC.